The 10 T cell receptor beta chains below come from one sample, sequenced in a study of early T cells in non-severe SARS-CoV-2 infection. One entry per CDR3 protein results from TCRdb running MiXCR on the 5' RACE reads. The table shows some 41,000 distinct CDR3 sequences, with around 6.1% occurring only once. The sample taken for sequencing was whole blood. Receptors originate from an adult who was a healthcare worker with PCR-confirmed SARS-CoV-2 infection or an uninfected control (not recorded which).

This clonotype has at least ten counts. The V call is TRBV5-6, the J call TRBJ2-2; 7 bases are shared with TRBD1. J lost 1 base, V lost 2 bases, and 11 bases had no gene match. This CDR3 is 18 amino acids long. Germline V gene sequence: CDR1 SGHDT, CDR2 YYEEEE. The CDR3 region has the DNA TGTGCCAGCAGCTTACGAACAGGGGCGAACTTGAACACCGGGGAGCTGTTTTTT. Protein sequence: CASSLRTGANLNTGELFF. Combining the CDR3 with reference TRBV5-6 and TRBJ2-2 gives the whole variable domain DAGVTQSPTHLIKTRGQQVTLRCSPKSGHDTVSWYQQALGQGPQFIFQYYEEEERQRGNFPDRFSGHQFPNYSSELNVNALLLGDSALYLCASSLRTGANLNTGELFFGEGSRLTVL.

Only a few counts were recorded for this clonotype. V gene TRBV7-2 combines with J gene TRBJ2-1; 7 bases agree with TRBD1. Germline V gives CDR1 SGHTA, CDR2 FQGNSA. After removal of 1 base from V and 2 bases from J, the junction contained 2 bases not matched to a gene. The CDR3 loop spans 15 amino acids. The CDR3 nucleotides read TGTGCCAGCAGCTTAGGCAGGGGGACCTACAATGAGCAGTTCTTC. It translates to CASSLGRGTYNEQFF.

In this sample, this clonotype turned up many times. J is TRBJ1-1 and V is TRBV9; D not resolved. V shed 0 bases and J shed 3 bases, with 9 bases lying between them. The CDR3 spans 14 residues. CDR1 and CDR2 from the germline V gene are SGDLS and YYNGEE. As DNA, the CDR3 is TGTGCCAGCAGCGTAGCCCAAAGCGACACTGAAGCTTTCTTT. Translated: CASSVAQSDTEAFF.

In its sample, this clonotype was seen many times. CDR3 bases: TGCGCCAGCAGCCAATGGGAGACTAGCGGGGACAAGGATACGCAGTATTTT. Its protein product is CASSQWETSGDKDTQYF. The chain links TRBV4-3 to TRBJ2-3, with 11 bases lining up with TRBD2. This CDR3 is built from 17 residues. V lost 2 bases to trimming and J lost 6 bases; unmatched junction nucleotides: 10. The germline CDR1 and CDR2 sequences are LGHNA and YSLEER.

This clonotype was counted a few times. The CDR3 DNA reads TGCGCCAGCAGCCAAGATTACGCGCCCTATGGGGTTGACATTCAGTACTTC. It codes for CASSQDYAPYGVDIQYF. V and J are TRBV4-1 and TRBJ2-4, with D uncertain. This CDR3 spans 17 amino acids. V lost 0 bases and J lost 8, with 20 bases in between. Germline V gene lookup returns CDR1 MGHRA and CDR2 YSYEKL.

This clonotype was recorded a few times. This chain uses TRBV28 with TRBJ1-1; D not certain. This CDR3 spans 14 amino acids. V lost 6 bases and J lost 0, with 11 bases in between. The germline CDR1 and CDR2 sequences are MDHEN and SYDVKM. The CDR3 reads CASSPGDMNTEAFF. For the CDR3, the DNA is TGTGCCAGCAGCCCCGGCGACATGAACACTGAAGCTTTCTTT.

This clonotype has ten or more counts. Sequence at one end of the junction differs from germline and may be a read error. The V call is TRBV2, the J call TRBJ1-2; 10 bases map to TRBD1. The CDR3 covers 15 residues. Germline V gene lookup returns CDR1 SNHLY and CDR2 FYNNEI. CDR3 residues: CPSKRQGASSGGYTF. CDR3 bases: TGTCCCAGCAAGAGACAGGGGGCTAGTTCGGGAGGCTACACCTTC.

This clonotype showed up just a few times. This chain links TRBV4-2 with TRBJ2-1; 7 bases match TRBD2. Per germline, CDR1 LGHNA and CDR2 YNFKEQ. With 0 bases clipped from V and 6 bases from J, the junction kept 8 bases outside the gene matches. CDR3 length equals 16 residues. The CDR3 coding sequence is TGTGCCAGCAGCCAAGATCTGTACGGGGGGACCAATGAGCAGTTCTTC. Encoded protein: CASSQDLYGGTNEQFF.

Ten or more counts support this clonotype. The rearrangement joins TRBV20-1 to TRBJ2-6, with TRBD2 matching over 7 bases. The CDR3 loop spans 13 amino acids. CDR1 is DFQATT and CDR2 is SNEGSKA in the germline V gene (reference sequence). The CDR3 here is CAGGGSGANVLTF. In nucleotides, the CDR3 is TGCGCCGGGGGAGGGTCTGGGGCCAACGTCCTGACTTTC.

At least ten counts were recorded for this clonotype. The chain employs TRBV3-1 and TRBJ1-1; unclear D gene. Trimming shortened V by 3 bases and J by 6 bases, and 20 bases separated the two germline ends. Per germline, CDR1 LGHDT and CDR2 YNNKEL (reference sequence). This CDR3 spans 16 amino acids. As DNA, the CDR3 is TGTGCCAGCAGCCACAGATTCCGCCCAGGCGGGGCTGAAGCTTTCTTT. Residues: CASSHRFRPGGAEAFF.